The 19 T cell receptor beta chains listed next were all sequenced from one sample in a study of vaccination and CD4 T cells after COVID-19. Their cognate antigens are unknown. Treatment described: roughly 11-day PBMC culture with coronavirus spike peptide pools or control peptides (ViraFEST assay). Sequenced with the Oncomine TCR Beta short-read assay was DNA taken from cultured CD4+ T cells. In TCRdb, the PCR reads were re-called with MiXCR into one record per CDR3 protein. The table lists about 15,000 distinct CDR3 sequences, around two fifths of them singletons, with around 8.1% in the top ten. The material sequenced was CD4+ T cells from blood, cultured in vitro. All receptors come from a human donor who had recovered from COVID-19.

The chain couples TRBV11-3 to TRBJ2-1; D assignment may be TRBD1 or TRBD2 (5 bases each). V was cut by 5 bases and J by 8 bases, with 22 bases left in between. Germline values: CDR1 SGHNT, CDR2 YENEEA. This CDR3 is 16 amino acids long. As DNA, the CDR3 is TGTGCCAGCAGCGGCCGGGACCCTCAAAAGTCGGATGAGCAGTTCTTC. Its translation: CASSGRDPQKSDEQFF.

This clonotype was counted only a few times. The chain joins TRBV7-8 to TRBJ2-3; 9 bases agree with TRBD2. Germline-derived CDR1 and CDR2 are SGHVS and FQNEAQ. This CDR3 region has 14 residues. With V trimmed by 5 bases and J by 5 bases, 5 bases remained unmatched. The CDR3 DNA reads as TGTGCCAGCAGCCCCAGCGGGAGGTTAGATACGCAGTATTTT. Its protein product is CASSPSGRLDTQYF.

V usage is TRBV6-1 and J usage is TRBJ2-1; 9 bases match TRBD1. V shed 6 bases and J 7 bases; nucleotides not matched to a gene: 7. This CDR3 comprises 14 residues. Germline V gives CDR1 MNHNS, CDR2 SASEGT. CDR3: CASSHRDRVNEQFF. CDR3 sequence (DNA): TGTGCCAGCAGCCACCGGGACAGGGTGAATGAGCAGTTCTTC.

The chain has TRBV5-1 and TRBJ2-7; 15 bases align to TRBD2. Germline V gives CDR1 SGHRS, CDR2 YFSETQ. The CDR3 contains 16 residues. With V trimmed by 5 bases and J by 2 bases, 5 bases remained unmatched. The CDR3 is CASSPRTSGGAYEQYF. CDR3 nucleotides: TGCGCCAGCAGTCCCAGGACTAGCGGGGGGGCCTACGAGCAGTACTTC.

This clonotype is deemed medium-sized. CDR3 sequence: CASTSVGTGGNQPQHF. The CDR3 region has the DNA TGTGCCAGCACCTCCGTGGGGACAGGCGGCAATCAGCCCCAGCATTTT. The chain joins TRBV27 to TRBJ1-5, with 8 bases lining up with TRBD1. Germline V gene sequence: CDR1 MNHEY, CDR2 SMNVEV (reference sequence). This CDR3 contains 16 residues. With 7 bases clipped from V and 2 bases from J, the junction kept 10 bases outside the gene matches.

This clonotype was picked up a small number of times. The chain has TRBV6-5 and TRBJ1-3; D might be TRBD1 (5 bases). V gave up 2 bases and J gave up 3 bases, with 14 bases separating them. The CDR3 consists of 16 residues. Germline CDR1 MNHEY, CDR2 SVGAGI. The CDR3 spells CASSYEGSLGGNTIYF. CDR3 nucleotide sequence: TGTGCCAGCAGTTACGAGGGGTCCTTGGGTGGAAACACCATATATTTT.

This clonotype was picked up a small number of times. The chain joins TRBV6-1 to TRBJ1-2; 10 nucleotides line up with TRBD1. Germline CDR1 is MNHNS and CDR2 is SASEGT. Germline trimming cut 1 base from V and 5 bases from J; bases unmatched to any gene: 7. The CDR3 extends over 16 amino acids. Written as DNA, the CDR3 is TGTGCCAGCAGTGAAGTTGGGGACAGGGGCTTGTATGGCTACACCTTC. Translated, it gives CASSEVGDRGLYGYTF.

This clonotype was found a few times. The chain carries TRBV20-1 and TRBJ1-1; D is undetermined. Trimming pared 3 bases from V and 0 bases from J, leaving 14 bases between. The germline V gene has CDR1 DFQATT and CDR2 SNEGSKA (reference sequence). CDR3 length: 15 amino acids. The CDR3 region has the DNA TGCAGTGCTAGGGGCCCCCTAACCATGAACACTGAAGCTTTCTTT. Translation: CSARGPLTMNTEAFF.

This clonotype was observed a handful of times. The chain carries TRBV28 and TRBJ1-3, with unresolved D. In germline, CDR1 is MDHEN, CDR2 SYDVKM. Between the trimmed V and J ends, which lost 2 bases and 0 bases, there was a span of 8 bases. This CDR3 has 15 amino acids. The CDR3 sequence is CASSLASYSGNTIYF. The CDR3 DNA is TGTGCCAGCAGTTTAGCCAGCTACTCTGGAAACACCATATATTTT.

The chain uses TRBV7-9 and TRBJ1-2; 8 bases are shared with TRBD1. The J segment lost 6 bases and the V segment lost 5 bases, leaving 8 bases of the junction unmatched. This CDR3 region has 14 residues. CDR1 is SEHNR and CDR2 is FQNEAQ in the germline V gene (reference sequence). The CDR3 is CASSRRGQGDGYTF. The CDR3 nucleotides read TGTGCCAGCAGCCGGCGCGGACAGGGAGATGGCTACACCTTC.

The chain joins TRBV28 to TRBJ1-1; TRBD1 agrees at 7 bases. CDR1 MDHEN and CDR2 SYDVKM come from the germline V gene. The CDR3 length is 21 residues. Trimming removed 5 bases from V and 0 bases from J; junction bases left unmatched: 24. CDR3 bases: TGTGCCAGCAGTCCCGCAGGGGGTGCCTATAAAGATAGACGAATGAACACTGAAGCTTTCTTT. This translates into CASSPAGGAYKDRRMNTEAFF.

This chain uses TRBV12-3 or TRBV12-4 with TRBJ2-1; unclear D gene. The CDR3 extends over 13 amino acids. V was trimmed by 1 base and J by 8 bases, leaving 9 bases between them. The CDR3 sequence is CASSLGQNHEQFF. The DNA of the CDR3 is TGTGCCAGCAGTTTAGGGCAAAATCATGAGCAGTTCTTC.

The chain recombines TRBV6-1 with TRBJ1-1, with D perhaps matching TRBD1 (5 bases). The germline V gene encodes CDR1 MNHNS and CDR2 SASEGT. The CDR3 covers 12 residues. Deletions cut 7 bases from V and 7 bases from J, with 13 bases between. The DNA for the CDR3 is TGTGCCAGCACCCTCGTGCAGGGTGAAGCTTTCTTT. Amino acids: CASTLVQGEAFF.

In DNA, the CDR3 is TGTGCCTGGATTAGGTCAGGGGAGTTTCCAGCTTTCTTT. This gives the protein CAWIRSGEFPAFF. The V and J genes are TRBV30 and TRBJ1-1, with D perhaps TRBD1 (6 bases). The CDR3 is 13 amino acids. Per the germline V gene, CDR1 is GTSNPN and CDR2 is SVGIG (reference sequence). Trimming pared 4 bases from V and 10 bases from J, leaving 19 bases between.

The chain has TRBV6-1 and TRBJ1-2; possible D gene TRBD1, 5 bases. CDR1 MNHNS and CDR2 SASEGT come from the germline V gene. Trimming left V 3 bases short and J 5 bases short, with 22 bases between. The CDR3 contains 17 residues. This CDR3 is CASSDYGSGAGLYGYTF. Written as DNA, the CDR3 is TGTGCCAGCAGTGATTACGGTAGTGGGGCGGGCTTATATGGCTACACCTTC.

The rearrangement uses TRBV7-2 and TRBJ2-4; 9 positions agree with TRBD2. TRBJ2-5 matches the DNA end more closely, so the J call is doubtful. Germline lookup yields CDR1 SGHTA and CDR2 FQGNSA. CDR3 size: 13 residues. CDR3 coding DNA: TGTGCCAGCAGCGGCGGGGGGGTTGAGACCCAGTACTTC. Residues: CASSGGGVETQYF.

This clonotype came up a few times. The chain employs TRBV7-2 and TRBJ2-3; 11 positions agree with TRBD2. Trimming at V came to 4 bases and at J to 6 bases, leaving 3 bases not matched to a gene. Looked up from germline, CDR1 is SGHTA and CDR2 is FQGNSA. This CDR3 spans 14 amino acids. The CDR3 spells CASSSSGRLDTQYF. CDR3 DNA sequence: TGTGCCAGCAGCTCTAGCGGGAGGTTGGATACGCAGTATTTT. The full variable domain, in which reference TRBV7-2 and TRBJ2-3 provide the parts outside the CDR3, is GAGVSQSPSNKVTEKGKDVELRCDPISGHTALYWYRQSLGQGLEFLIYFQGNSAPDKSGLPSDRFSAERTGGSVSTLTIQRTQQEDSAVYLCASSSSGRLDTQYFGPGTRLTVL.

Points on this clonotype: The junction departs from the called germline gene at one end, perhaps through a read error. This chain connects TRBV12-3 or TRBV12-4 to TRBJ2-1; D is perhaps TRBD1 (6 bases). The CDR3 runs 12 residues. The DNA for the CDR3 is TGTGCCAGCAGTCCTACTGGGGGCAGGTTTGATTTC. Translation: CASSPTGGRFDF.

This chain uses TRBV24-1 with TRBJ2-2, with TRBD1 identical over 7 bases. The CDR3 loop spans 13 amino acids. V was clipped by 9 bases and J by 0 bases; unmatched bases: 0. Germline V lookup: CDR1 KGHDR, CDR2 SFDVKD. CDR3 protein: CATGTANTGELFF. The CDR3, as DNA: TGTGCCACCGGGACAGCGAACACCGGGGAGCTGTTTTTT.